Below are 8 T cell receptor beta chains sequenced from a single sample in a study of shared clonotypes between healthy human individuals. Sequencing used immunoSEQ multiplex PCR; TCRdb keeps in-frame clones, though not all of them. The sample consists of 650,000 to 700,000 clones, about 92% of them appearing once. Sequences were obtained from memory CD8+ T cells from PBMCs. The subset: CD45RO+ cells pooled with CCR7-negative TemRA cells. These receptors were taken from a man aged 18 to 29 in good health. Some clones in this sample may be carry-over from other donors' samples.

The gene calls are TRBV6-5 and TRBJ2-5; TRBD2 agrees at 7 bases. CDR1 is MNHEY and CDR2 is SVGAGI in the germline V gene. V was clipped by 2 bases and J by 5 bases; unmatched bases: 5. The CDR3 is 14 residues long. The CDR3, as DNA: TGTGCCAGCAGTTACGGGGGGGAGGAGGAGACCCAGTACTTC. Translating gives CASSYGGEEETQYF.

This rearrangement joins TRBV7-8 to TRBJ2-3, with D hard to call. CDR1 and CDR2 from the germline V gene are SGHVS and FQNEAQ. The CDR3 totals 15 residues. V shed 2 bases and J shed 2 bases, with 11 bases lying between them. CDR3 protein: CASSLSLPYTDTQYF. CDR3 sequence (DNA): TGTGCCAGCAGCTTAAGCCTCCCGTACACAGATACGCAGTATTTT.

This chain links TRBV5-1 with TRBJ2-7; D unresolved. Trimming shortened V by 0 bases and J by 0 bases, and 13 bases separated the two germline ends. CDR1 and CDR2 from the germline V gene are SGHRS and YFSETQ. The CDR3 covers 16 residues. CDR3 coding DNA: TGCGCCAGCAGCTTGGTTGTGGGATTGAGCTCCTACGAGCAGTACTTC. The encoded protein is CASSLVVGLSSYEQYF. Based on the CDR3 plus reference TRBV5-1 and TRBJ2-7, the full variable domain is KAGVTQTPRYLIKTRGQQVTLSCSPISGHRSVSWYQQTPGQGLQFLFEYFSETQRNKGNFPGRFSGRQFSNSRSEMNVSTLELGDSALYLCASSLVVGLSSYEQYFGPGTRLTVT.

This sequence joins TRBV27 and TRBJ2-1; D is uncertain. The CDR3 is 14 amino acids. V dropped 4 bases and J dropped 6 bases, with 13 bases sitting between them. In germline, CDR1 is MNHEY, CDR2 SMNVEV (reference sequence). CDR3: CASSSTRFGNEQFF. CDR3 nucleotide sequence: TGTGCCAGCAGTTCCACAAGATTTGGCAATGAGCAGTTCTTC.

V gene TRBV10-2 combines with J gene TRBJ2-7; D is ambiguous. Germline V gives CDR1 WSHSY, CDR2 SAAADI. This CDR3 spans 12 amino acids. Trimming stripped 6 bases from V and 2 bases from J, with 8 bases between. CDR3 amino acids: CASRPGPYEQYF. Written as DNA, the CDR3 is TGCGCCAGCAGACCTGGTCCCTACGAGCAGTACTTC.

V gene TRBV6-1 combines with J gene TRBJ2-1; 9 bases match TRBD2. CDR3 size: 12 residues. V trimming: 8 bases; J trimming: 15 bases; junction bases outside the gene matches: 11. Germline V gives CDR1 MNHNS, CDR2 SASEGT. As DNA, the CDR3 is TGTGCCAGCGCCCAGGGCGGGAGGGACACGTTCTTC. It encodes CASAQGGRDTFF.

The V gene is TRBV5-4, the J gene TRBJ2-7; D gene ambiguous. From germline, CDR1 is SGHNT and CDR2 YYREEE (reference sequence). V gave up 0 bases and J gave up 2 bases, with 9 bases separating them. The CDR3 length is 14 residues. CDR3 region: CASSLELAPYEQYF. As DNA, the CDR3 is TGTGCCAGCAGCTTGGAACTGGCCCCCTACGAGCAGTACTTC. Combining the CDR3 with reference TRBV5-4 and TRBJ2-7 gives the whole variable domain ETGVTQSPTHLIKTRGQQVTLRCSSQSGHNTVSWYQQALGQGPQFIFQYYREEENGRGNFPPRFSGLQFPNYSSELNVNALELDDSALYLCASSLELAPYEQYFGPGTRLTVT.

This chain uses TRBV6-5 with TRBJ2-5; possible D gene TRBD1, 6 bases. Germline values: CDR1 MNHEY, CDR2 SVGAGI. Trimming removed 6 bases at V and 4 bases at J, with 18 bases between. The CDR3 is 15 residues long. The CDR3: CASRRPGHYGETQYF. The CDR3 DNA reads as TGTGCCAGCAGACGGCCGGGACATTATGGAGAGACCCAGTACTTC.